This T cell receptor (beta chain) is drawn from a study of PD-1 blockade in classical Hodgkin lymphoma. Study-wide findings and caveats: Baseline TCR diversity was reportedly lower in newly diagnosed patients than in healthy donors. It was reported as lower still in relapsed/refractory patients. The origin of the repertoire differences remains undefined, with disease activity or prior therapy as possible causes.

The CDR3 length is 14 residues. The germline CDR1 and CDR2 sequences are WSHSY and SAAADI. With 6 bases clipped from V and 7 bases from J, the junction kept 9 bases outside the gene matches. Each of the patients experienced relapse following autologous stem cell transplantation, and their brentuximab vedotin exposure differed. The best responses consisted of complete response, partial response or progressive disease. As to this clone: Its antigen is still unknown.

Sequencing used immunoSEQ multiplex PCR; TCRdb keeps in-frame clones, though not all of them. The sample consists of about 110,000 clones, 70% to 90% of them appearing once. The rearrangement joins TRBV10-2 to TRBJ2-1, with TRBD1 matching over 7 bases. The specimen was peripheral blood mononuclear cells (PBMCs), collected before the second cycle of nivolumab. The source is a human donor with classical Hodgkin lymphoma. CDR3 sequence: CASSADRARNEQFF. CDR3 bases: TGCGCCAGCAGCGCAGACAGGGCAAGAAATGAGCAGTTCTTC.